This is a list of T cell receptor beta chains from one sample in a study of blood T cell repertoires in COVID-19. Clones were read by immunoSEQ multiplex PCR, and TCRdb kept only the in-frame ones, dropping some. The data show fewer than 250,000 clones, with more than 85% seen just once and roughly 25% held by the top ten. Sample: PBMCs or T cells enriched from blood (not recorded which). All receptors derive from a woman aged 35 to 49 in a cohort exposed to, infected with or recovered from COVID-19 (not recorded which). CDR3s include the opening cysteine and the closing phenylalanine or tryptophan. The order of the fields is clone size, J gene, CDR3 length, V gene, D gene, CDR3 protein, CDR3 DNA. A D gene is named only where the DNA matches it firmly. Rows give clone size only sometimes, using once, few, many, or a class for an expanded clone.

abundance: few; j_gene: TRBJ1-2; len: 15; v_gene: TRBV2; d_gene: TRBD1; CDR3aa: CASSVGQGGDYGYTF; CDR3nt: TGTGCCAGCAGTGTAGGGCAGGGGGGAGACTATGGCTACACCTTC
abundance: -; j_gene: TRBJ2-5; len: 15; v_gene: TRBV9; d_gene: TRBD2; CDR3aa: CASSVEASGQETQYF; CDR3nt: TGTGCCAGCAGCGTAGAGGCTAGCGGACAAGAGACCCAGTACTTC
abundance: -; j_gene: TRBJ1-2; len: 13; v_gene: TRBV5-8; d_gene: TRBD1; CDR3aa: CASSGDSNYGYTF; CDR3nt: TGTGCCAGCAGCGGGGACAGTAACTATGGCTACACCTTC
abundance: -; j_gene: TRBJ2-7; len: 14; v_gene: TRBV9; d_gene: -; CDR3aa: CASSVSGGLYEQYF; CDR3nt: TGTGCCAGCAGCGTCTCCGGGGGGCTATACGAGCAGTACTTC
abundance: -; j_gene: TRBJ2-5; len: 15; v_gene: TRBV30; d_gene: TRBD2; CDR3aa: CAWSVLAGGRQTQYF; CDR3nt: TGTGCCTGGAGTGTACTAGCGGGAGGGCGACAGACCCAGTACTTC
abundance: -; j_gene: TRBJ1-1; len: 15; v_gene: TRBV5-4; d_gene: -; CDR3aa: CASSLRLTGNTEAFF; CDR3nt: TGTGCCAGCAGCCTGAGGCTCACGGGGAACACTGAAGCTTTCTTT
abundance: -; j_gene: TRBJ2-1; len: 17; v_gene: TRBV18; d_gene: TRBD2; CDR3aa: CASSPGSGGKFYNEQFF; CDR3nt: TGTGCCAGCTCACCAGGCAGCGGGGGGAAGTTCTACAATGAGCAGTTCTTC
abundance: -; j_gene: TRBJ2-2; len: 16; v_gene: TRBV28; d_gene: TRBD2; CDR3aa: CASSQLTSGVTGELFF; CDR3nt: TGTGCCAGCAGTCAGCTGACTAGCGGGGTCACCGGGGAGCTGTTTTTT
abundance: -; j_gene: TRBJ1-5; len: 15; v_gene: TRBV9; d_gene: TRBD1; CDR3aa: CASSRAGTGRQPQHF; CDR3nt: TGTGCCAGCAGCAGGGCCGGGACAGGGAGGCAGCCCCAGCATTTT
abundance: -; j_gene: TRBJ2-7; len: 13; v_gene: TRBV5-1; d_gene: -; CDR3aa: CASTGDKRYEQYF; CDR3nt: TGCGCCAGCACAGGGGACAAACGCTACGAGCAGTACTTC
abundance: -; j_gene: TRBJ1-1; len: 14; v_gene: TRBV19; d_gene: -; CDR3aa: CASTNSGTRTEAFF; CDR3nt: TGTGCCAGTACTAACTCCGGGACTCGGACTGAAGCTTTCTTT
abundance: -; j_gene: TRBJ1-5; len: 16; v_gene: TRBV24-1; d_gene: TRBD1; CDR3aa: CATADRFSRHNQPQHF; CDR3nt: TGTGCCACAGCGGACAGGTTCAGCAGACACAATCAGCCCCAGCATTTT
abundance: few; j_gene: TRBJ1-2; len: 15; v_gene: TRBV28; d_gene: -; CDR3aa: CASSLKQVTNYGYTF; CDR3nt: TGTGCCAGCAGTTTAAAACAGGTGACTAACTATGGCTACACCTTC
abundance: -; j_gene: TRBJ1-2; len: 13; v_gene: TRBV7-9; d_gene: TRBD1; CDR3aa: CASSKGQLYGYTF; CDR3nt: TGTGCCAGCAGTAAGGGACAGCTCTATGGCTACACCTTC
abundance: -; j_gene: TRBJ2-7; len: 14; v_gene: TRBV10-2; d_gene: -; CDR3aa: CASSESGTDYEQYF; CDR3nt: TGCGCCAGCAGTGAGTCCGGGACTGATTACGAGCAGTACTTC
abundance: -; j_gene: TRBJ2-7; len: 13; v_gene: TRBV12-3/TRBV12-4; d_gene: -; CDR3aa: CASRTLTSSEQYF; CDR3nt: TGTGCCAGCAGAACTCTGACTAGTAGCGAGCAGTACTTC
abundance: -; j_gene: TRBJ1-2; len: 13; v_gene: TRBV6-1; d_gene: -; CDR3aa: CASSEAGGYGYTF; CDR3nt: TGTGCCAGCAGTGAGGCGGGCGGCTATGGCTACACCTTC
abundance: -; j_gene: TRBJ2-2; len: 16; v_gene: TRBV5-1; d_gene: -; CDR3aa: CASSSYRSGAAGELFF; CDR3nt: TGCGCCAGCAGCTCCTACCGCTCAGGAGCGGCCGGGGAGCTGTTTTTT
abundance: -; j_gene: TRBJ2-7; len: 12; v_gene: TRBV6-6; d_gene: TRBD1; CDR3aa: CASSGQGYEQYF; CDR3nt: TGTGCCAGCAGTGGACAGGGCTACGAGCAGTACTTC
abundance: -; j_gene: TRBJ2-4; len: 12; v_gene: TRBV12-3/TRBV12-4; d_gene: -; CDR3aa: CASTSGRNIQYF; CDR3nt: TGTGCCAGCACCTCAGGCAGAAACATTCAGTACTTC